Listed below are T cell receptor beta chains from one sample, sequenced in a study of blood T cell repertoires in COVID-19. Sequencing was performed with immunoSEQ multiplex PCR; in TCRdb, only in-frame clones are kept and a portion is missing. Of around 290,000 clones listed, around nine tenths are singletons. The sample consisted of peripheral blood. Receptor source: a man in his forties with acute or convalescent COVID-19. Both conserved end residues are part of each CDR3.

v_gene	CDR3aa
TRBV5-6	CASSSRDGSPRGNTIYF
TRBV10-2	CASRLRTAGTEAFF
TRBV5-1	CASSLAPSGTGGKNEQFF
TRBV5-1	CASSGGRNSGNTIYF
TRBV5-1	CASSILPGLGTEAFF
TRBV2	CASSEADRGLDTQYF
TRBV29-1	CSVGRGDEQFF
TRBV5-6	CASSPAWNSPLHF
TRBV29-1	CSVDGLSAGELFF
TRBV6-1	CASSEWLQAGSPLHF
TRBV9	CASSVDLSSAGELFF
TRBV7-2	CASSSRTGYEQFF